The 2 T cell receptor beta chains below were found in one sample sequenced in a study of T cell repertoires in cytomegalovirus infection. Their antigen targets remain unknown. TCRdb itself ran the reads through MiXCR, one entry per CDR3 protein. In the table there are 650,000 to 850,000 distinct CDR3 sequences, under 35% of which are singletons. The input for sequencing was cultured CD8+ T cells from PBMCs, taken from culture after CMV antigen stimulation. The receptors stem from a human donor in good health (CMV status not recorded). Some clones in this sample may be carry-over from other donors' samples.

This clonotype was seen only a few times. The V and J genes are TRBV7-8 and TRBJ2-3, with D maybe TRBD2 (5 bases). The V and J ends lost 6 bases and 2 bases respectively, with 12 bases between them. Germline lookup yields CDR1 SGHVS and CDR2 FQNEAQ. CDR3 length: 14 amino acids. Written as DNA, the CDR3 is TGTGCCAGCAGTTGGAGCGGCTACACAGATACGCAGTATTTT. It translates to CASSWSGYTDTQYF.

This clonotype showed up just a few times. This chain uses TRBV7-9 with TRBJ1-5; maybe TRBD1 (6 bases). Germline V gives CDR1 SEHNR, CDR2 FQNEAQ (reference sequence). This CDR3 spans 14 amino acids. Deletions cut 5 bases from V and 2 bases from J, with 10 bases between. The CDR3 DNA is TGTGCCAGCAGCGGCGAGGGGGGCAATCAGCCCCAGCATTTT. It is translated as CASSGEGGNQPQHF.